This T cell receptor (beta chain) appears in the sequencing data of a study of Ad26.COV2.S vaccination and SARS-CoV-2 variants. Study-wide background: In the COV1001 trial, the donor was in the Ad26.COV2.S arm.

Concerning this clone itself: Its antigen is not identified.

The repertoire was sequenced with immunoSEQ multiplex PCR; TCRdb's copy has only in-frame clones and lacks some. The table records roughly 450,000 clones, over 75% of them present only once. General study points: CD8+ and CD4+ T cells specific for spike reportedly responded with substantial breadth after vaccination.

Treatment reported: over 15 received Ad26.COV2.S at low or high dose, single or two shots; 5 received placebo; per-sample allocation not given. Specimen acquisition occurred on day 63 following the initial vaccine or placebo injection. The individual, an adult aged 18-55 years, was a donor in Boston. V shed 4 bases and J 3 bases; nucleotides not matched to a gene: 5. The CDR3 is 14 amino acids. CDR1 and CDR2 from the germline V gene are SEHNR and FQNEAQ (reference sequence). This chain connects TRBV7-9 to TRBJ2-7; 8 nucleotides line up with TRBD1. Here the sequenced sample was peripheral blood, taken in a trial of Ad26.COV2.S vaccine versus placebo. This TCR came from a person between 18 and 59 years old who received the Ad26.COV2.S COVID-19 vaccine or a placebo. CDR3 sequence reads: CASSSRQGSYEQYF. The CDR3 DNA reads TGTGCCAGCAGCTCGCGACAGGGGAGCTACGAGCAGTACTTC.